This paragraph covers one T cell receptor beta chain sequence. Antigen: not known. Stable vitiligo meant no lesion change over the previous 6 months. Anyone treated within the previous three months was excluded. This sample stems from a study of resident and recirculating memory T cells in vitiligo. In the study overall: No cells were sorted; samples were homogenized just before genomic DNA extraction. Regarding the study as a whole: No unique dominant TCR clone was found in vitiligo lesions.

Only in-frame clones appear in the TCRdb table, and some are missing; sequencing was by immunoSEQ multiplex PCR. The sample holds about 76,000 clones; roughly nine tenths are singletons and the top ten take more than 4.5%. V was shortened by 0 bases and J by 4 bases, with 8 bases between the two germline ends. Germline-derived CDR1 and CDR2 are SGHRS and YFSETQ. This CDR3 has 14 amino acids. Specimen: blood. The receptor was isolated from a male donor with vitiligo. The V gene is TRBV5-1, the J gene TRBJ1-5; no reliable D call. The chain's CDR3 is CASSLDSTNQPQHF. DNA for the CDR3: TGCGCCAGCAGCTTGGACAGTACAAATCAGCCCCAGCATTTT.